This T cell receptor (beta chain) appears in the sequencing data of a study of cytomegalovirus exposure and HLA in healthy donors. 60 Vbeta and 13 Jbeta primers were used in PCR. Sequencing used immunoSEQ multiplex PCR; TCRdb keeps in-frame clones, though not all of them. The data show approximately 93,000 clones, with 79% seen just once and approximately 3.9% held by the top ten. This clone occurred once. V shed 4 bases and J 1 base; nucleotides not matched to a gene: 2. CDR3 length: 14 amino acids. Germline V gives CDR1 MNHNS, CDR2 SASEGT. Sequenced: PBMCs. The TCR comes from a woman in her 40s in good health and CMV-seronegative. The chain carries TRBV6-1 and TRBJ2-3; 7 bases map to TRBD1. CDR3 nucleotide sequence: TGTGCCAGCAGTGGAGGGGGCGGCACAGATACGCAGTATTTT. Encoded protein: CASSGGGGTDTQYF.